A single TCR beta chain is shown here with its context. Germline lookup yields CDR1 SGHRS and CDR2 YFSETQ. The ends lost 2 bases at V and 3 bases at J; junction bases unmatched: 8. The CDR3 covers 16 residues. The source of the sample is a study of beta chain features in type 1 diabetes. What was sequenced were expressed TCRB transcripts, since all of the isolated RNA had been reverse transcribed. An average of approximately 3.4 million reads was obtained for naive, central memory and regulatory T cell samples. TCRdb's copy holds only in-frame clones and misses some; the assay was immunoSEQ multiplex PCR. The sample carries roughly 250,000 clones, 9% to 10% recorded once.

The sequence came from a woman younger than 30 in good health. This chain uses TRBV5-1 with TRBJ2-3; TRBD1 matches 8 bases. Sequencing was carried out using naive CD4+ T cells from blood. CDR3 protein: CASSFPQGASTDTQYF. DNA for the CDR3: TGCGCCAGCAGCTTTCCCCAGGGGGCATCTACAGATACGCAGTATTTT.